This paragraph covers one TCR beta chain sequence. The antigen is unknown. What was sequenced were expressed TCRB transcripts, since all of the isolated RNA had been reverse transcribed. Repertoires were generated with immunoSEQ multiplex PCR, while TCRdb's copy carries only in-frame clones and drops some. The repertoire holds more than 300,000 clones, with over 8.5% as singletons. The data belong to a study of beta chain features in type 1 diabetes. Study findings and constraints: Shortening of TCRB CDR3s, moderate but significant, appeared in all four CD4+ subsets of Type 1 diabetes patients.

The sequenced sample consisted of central memory CD4+ T cells from blood. This receptor was obtained from a man aged 30-40 years with type 1 diabetes.

The CDR3 is CASSSSTGDGNNEQFF. DNA of the CDR3: TGTGCCAGCAGCAGTTCGACGGGAGATGGGAACAATGAGCAGTTCTTC. This chain joins TRBV28 and TRBJ2-1, with D tentatively TRBD2 (6 bases). Trimming pared 6 bases from V and 5 bases from J, leaving 20 bases between. The CDR3 totals 16 residues. In germline, CDR1 is MDHEN, CDR2 SYDVKM.